These 27 T cell receptor beta chains came from one sample sequenced in a study of blood T cell repertoires in COVID-19. Sequenced by immunoSEQ multiplex PCR; TCRdb stores in-frame clones only, minus some. The sample shows 400,000 to 450,000 clones, 75% to 90% of them seen only once. Specimen: peripheral blood. The receptors derive from a woman in her 30s with active or convalescent COVID-19.

This clone was detected a few times. This chain links TRBV7-9 with TRBJ1-1; D call uncertain. The germline gives CDR1 SEHNR, CDR2 FQNEAQ (reference sequence). The CDR3 loop spans 14 amino acids. Trimming took off 3 bases at V and 6 bases at J, with 14 bases between the two ends. The CDR3 protein is CASSFTTGRAEAFF. CDR3 nucleotides: TGTGCCAGCAGCTTCACGACGGGGAGGGCTGAAGCTTTCTTT.

This clone was counted a few times. Other nucleotide sequences in the sample specify the same CDR3. The chain is built from TRBV11-3 and TRBJ1-1; no definite D call. The V end lost 1 base, the J end lost 1 base, and 7 bases lay between the germline ends. The germline V gene encodes CDR1 SGHNT and CDR2 YENEEA. This CDR3 spans 14 amino acids. In DNA, the CDR3 is TGTGCCAGCAGCTTAGGTCGCGGGAACACTGAAGCTTTCTTT. This codes for CASSLGRGNTEAFF.

V usage is TRBV28 and J usage is TRBJ2-3; D perhaps matches TRBD2 (5 bases). The CDR3 length is 14 residues. Germline V gene lookup returns CDR1 MDHEN and CDR2 SYDVKM. Trimming pared 6 bases from V and 5 bases from J, leaving 15 bases between. CDR3 protein: CASRAGIGVDTQYF. CDR3 sequence (DNA): TGTGCCAGCAGGGCCGGGATTGGGGTAGATACGCAGTATTTT.

The chain combines TRBV12-3 or TRBV12-4 with TRBJ1-1; D uncertain. CDR3 size: 11 residues. Between the trimmed V and J ends, which lost 7 bases and 7 bases, there was a span of 10 bases. Here the CDR3 reads CASTYNGEAFF. DNA for the CDR3: TGTGCCAGCACTTACAATGGTGAAGCTTTCTTT.

The rearrangement joins TRBV13 to TRBJ1-3; weak D call: TRBD1 (6 bases). The CDR3 totals 14 residues. Germline CDR1 reads PRHDT; CDR2 reads FYEKMQ (reference sequence). The ends were cut back, 4 bases at V and 2 bases at J, with 9 bases in the middle. In nucleotides, the CDR3 is TGTGCCAGCAGCTCAGGGACACCTGGAAACACCATATATTTT. It codes for CASSSGTPGNTIYF.

CDR3 in amino acids: CASSLAGQTTNYGYTF. In DNA, the CDR3 is TGTGCCAGCAGCTTGGCCGGACAGACGACTAACTATGGCTACACCTTC. The V and J genes are TRBV5-4 and TRBJ1-2, with a weak D call TRBD1 (6 bases). The CDR3 extends over 16 amino acids. The germline CDR1 and CDR2 sequences are SGHNT and YYREEE (reference sequence). The ends were cut back, 0 bases at V and 0 bases at J, with 12 bases in the middle.

The chain uses TRBV6-5 and TRBJ2-1; D not resolved. In germline, CDR1 is MNHEY, CDR2 SVGAGI. The V end lost 5 bases, the J end lost 5 bases, and 13 bases lay between the germline ends. The CDR3 runs 14 residues. As DNA, the CDR3 is TGTGCCAGCAGTCCCTCCCAGGCTAACAATGAGCAGTTCTTC. Translating it yields CASSPSQANNEQFF.

The chain uses TRBV6-5 and TRBJ2-2; tentative D call: TRBD2 (5 bases). Trimming left V 0 bases short and J 6 bases short, with 11 bases between. The CDR3 runs to 15 residues. Germline assignment: CDR1 MNHEY and CDR2 SVGAGI. CDR3 in amino acids: CASSYSISAAGELFF. In DNA form, the CDR3 reads TGTGCCAGCAGTTACTCGATTAGCGCTGCCGGGGAGCTGTTTTTT.

This chain joins TRBV6-1 and TRBJ2-7, with 11 nucleotides matching TRBD2. The CDR3 extends over 18 amino acids. Germline V gene lookup returns CDR1 MNHNS and CDR2 SASEGT. Unmatched junction bases numbered 11, after V lost 1 base and J lost 3 bases. CDR3 loop: CASSEGTGTSGSFYEQYF. The CDR3, as DNA: TGTGCCAGCAGTGAAGGGACAGGGACTAGCGGATCCTTCTACGAGCAGTACTTC.

The chain recombines TRBV18 with TRBJ1-2, with 7 bases lining up with TRBD1. Per germline, CDR1 KGHSH and CDR2 LQKENI. This CDR3 spans 14 amino acids. The V gene end was trimmed by 3 bases and the J gene end by 7 bases; junction bases not matched to a gene: 8. The CDR3 DNA is TGTGCCAGCTCACCCCCAGACAGGGCTTCTGGCTACACCTTC. As protein: CASSPPDRASGYTF.

There are a few counts of this clone. The chain couples TRBV6-5 to TRBJ1-1, with D possibly TRBD1 on 6 matching bases. The length of the CDR3 is 14 residues. V lost 6 bases, J lost 7 bases, and 18 bases lay in between. Looked up from germline, CDR1 is MNHEY and CDR2 is SVGAGI. In DNA, the CDR3 is TGTGCCAGCAGCCCCCCTGGGGGGGCGGGTGAAGCTTTCTTT. Its translation: CASSPPGGAGEAFF.

This clone was seen just once. The chain links TRBV6-5 to TRBJ2-3; TRBD2 aligns across 9 bases. Germline loops: CDR1 MNHEY, CDR2 SVGAGI. Trimming removed 6 bases from V and 0 bases from J; junction bases left unmatched: 4. The CDR3 spans 15 residues. The chain's CDR3 is CASSRLAVSTDTQYF. CDR3 coding DNA: TGTGCCAGCAGCCGACTAGCGGTTAGCACAGATACGCAGTATTTT.

Notes on this clone: A read error may produce the germline difference seen at one junction end. The CDR3 DNA reads as TGTGCCAGCAGCCTAAGATCCTCCAATGAGCAGTTCTTC. This sequence encodes CASSLRSSNEQFF. This chain uses TRBV7-9 with TRBJ2-1; D is uncertain. The CDR3 extends over 13 amino acids. Per the germline V gene, CDR1 is SEHNR and CDR2 is FQNEAQ (reference sequence).

The genes are TRBV5-6 and TRBJ2-4; 8 bases map to TRBD1. The V segment lost 3 bases and the J segment 6 bases; nucleotides outside the gene matches: 8. Germline V CDR1 and CDR2: SGHDT, YYEEEE. There are 15 residues in the CDR3. The CDR3: CASSSSRTGINIQYF. CDR3 bases: TGTGCCAGCAGCTCCTCCCGGACAGGGATAAACATTCAGTACTTC.

The chain couples TRBV3-1 (or the pseudogene TRBV3-2) to TRBJ2-7, with D unclear. This CDR3 spans 15 amino acids. Trimming removed 0 bases at V and 2 bases at J, with 11 bases between. Germline loops: CDR1 LGHDT, CDR2 YNNKEL (reference sequence). The CDR3 sequence is CASSQDEHSTYEQYF. The CDR3 region has the DNA TGTGCCAGCAGCCAAGACGAACATTCGACCTACGAGCAGTACTTC.

This clone was seen more than once but under ten times. The genes are TRBV3-1 (or the pseudogene TRBV3-2) and TRBJ2-4, with TRBD1 as a possible D gene (6 bases). Trimming shortened V by 0 bases and J by 5 bases, and 11 bases separated the two germline ends. Germline CDR1 LGHDT, CDR2 YNNKEL (reference sequence). This CDR3 region has 15 residues. CDR3 sequence (DNA): TGTGCCAGCAGCCAAGAGGCGCCAGGGGAAAACATTCAGTACTTC. This translates into CASSQEAPGENIQYF.

The chain has TRBV10-1 and TRBJ1-1; TRBD1 matches at 9 bases. This CDR3 is 15 amino acids long. Germline trimming cut 0 bases from V and 11 bases from J; bases unmatched to any gene: 10. CDR1 WNHNN and CDR2 SYGVQD come from the germline V gene (reference sequence). The CDR3 region is CASSESPGTGFHAFF. The CDR3 coding sequence is TGCGCCAGCAGTGAGTCTCCCGGGACAGGGTTTCATGCTTTCTTT.

The V gene is TRBV2, the J gene TRBJ2-1; D call uncertain. The CDR3 length is 14 residues. Trimming left V 6 bases short and J 5 bases short, with 14 bases between. Germline values: CDR1 SNHLY, CDR2 FYNNEI. Here the CDR3 reads CASRTSLGHNEQFF. The CDR3 region has the DNA TGTGCCAGCAGGACGAGTCTTGGGCACAATGAGCAGTTCTTC.

V and J are TRBV30 and TRBJ2-3; 13 bases match TRBD2. The CDR3 is 15 amino acids. The germline CDR1 and CDR2 sequences are GTSNPN and SVGIG (reference sequence). Trimming cost V 3 bases and J 6 bases; bases outside gene matches: 6. CDR3 region: CAWRMGLAGTDTQYF. The CDR3 DNA reads TGTGCCTGGAGAATGGGACTAGCGGGAACTGATACGCAGTATTTT.

J is TRBJ2-7 and V is TRBV2, with 8 nucleotides matching TRBD1. Looked up from germline, CDR1 is SNHLY and CDR2 is FYNNEI. Trimming took 4 bases from V and 7 from J; bases not matched to a gene: 9. CDR3 length: 14 residues. CDR3 sequence reads: CASSAGTGPPEQYF. The CDR3, as DNA: TGTGCCAGCAGTGCCGGGACAGGACCCCCGGAGCAGTACTTC.

The chain recombines TRBV2 with TRBJ1-1; 9 nucleotides agree with TRBD1. Germline assignment: CDR1 SNHLY and CDR2 FYNNEI. V dropped 5 bases and J dropped 2; count of bases not matched to a gene: 9. This CDR3 comprises 16 residues. DNA of the CDR3: TGTGCCAGCAGTCCCGGGACAGGGAGATTTAACACTGAAGCTTTCTTT. As protein: CASSPGTGRFNTEAFF. Looking up the rest from reference TRBV2 and TRBJ1-1 gives the full variable domain: EPEVTQTPSHQVTQMGQEVILRCVPISNHLYFYWYRQILGQKVEFLVSFYNNEISEKSEIFDDQFSVERPDGSNFTLKIRSTKLEDSAMYFCASSPGTGRFNTEAFFGQGTRLTVV.

This chain uses TRBV4-1 with TRBJ2-1; 12 bases map to TRBD2. Trimming cost V 3 bases and J 5 bases; bases outside gene matches: 11. The CDR3 covers 18 residues. Germline V gene lookup returns CDR1 MGHRA and CDR2 YSYEKL. The CDR3 DNA reads TGCGCCAGCAGCCAGTCACTAGCGGGGGGCCGCAGTAACAATGAGCAGTTCTTC. Its protein product is CASSQSLAGGRSNNEQFF.

This clone was seen a few times. The chain combines TRBV19 with TRBJ1-2; TRBD1 matches at 9 bases. This CDR3 is built from 13 residues. J gave up 7 bases and V 6 bases, and 6 bases lay outside the gene matches. From germline, CDR1 is LNHDA and CDR2 SQIVND (reference sequence). The CDR3 DNA is TGTGCCAGTAGCGGACAGGGGCTGGCTGGCTACACCTTC. As protein: CASSGQGLAGYTF.

The chain employs TRBV5-1 and TRBJ2-1; 14 bases agree with TRBD2. The CDR3 extends over 16 amino acids. The germline V gene encodes CDR1 SGHRS and CDR2 YFSETQ. After removal of 4 bases from V and 9 bases from J, the junction contained 9 bases not matched to a gene. CDR3 nucleotide sequence: TGCGCCAGCAGCCATTCCGGTGGGACTAGCGGGGGTGAGCAGTTCTTC. It is translated as CASSHSGGTSGGEQFF.

J is TRBJ2-1 and V is TRBV3-1 (or the pseudogene TRBV3-2); D is unclear. Trimming removed 0 bases at V and 6 bases at J, with 9 bases between. CDR1 LGHDT and CDR2 YNNKEL come from the germline V gene (reference sequence). CDR3 length: 14 residues. Here the CDR3 reads CASSQESRGNEQFF. The DNA for the CDR3 is TGTGCCAGCAGCCAAGAAAGTCGAGGCAATGAGCAGTTCTTC.

J is TRBJ1-2 and V is TRBV5-1, with TRBD1 matching over 9 bases. V shed 4 bases, J shed 2 bases, and the junction held 6 bases outside the gene matches. Germline V CDR1 and CDR2: SGHRS, YFSETQ. The CDR3 is 15 amino acids. The CDR3 DNA follows: TGCGCCAGCAGCAGAAGCGGACAGGGGAACTATGGCTACACCTTC. It yields the protein CASSRSGQGNYGYTF.

V usage is TRBV11-2 and J usage is TRBJ1-1; 7 nucleotides match TRBD1. V lost 4 bases and J lost 0; bases outside the gene matches: 2. This CDR3 region has 14 residues. Germline CDR1 and CDR2: SGHAT and FQNNGV. The CDR3 DNA is TGTGCCAGCAGCTGGGGACAGATGAACACTGAAGCTTTCTTT. Amino acid sequence: CASSWGQMNTEAFF.